The present T cell receptor beta chain was sequenced within a study of T cells in Graves' hyperthyroidism and ophthalmopathy. Study outcomes and limitations: The majority of expanded thyroid clonotypes above 0.001 also appeared in blood. By a 13 V-J model, ophthalmopathy was set apart from stable hyperthyroidism.

The CDR3 contains 15 residues. Trimming removed 4 bases at V and 3 bases at J, with 16 bases between. CDR1 SGHRS and CDR2 YFSETQ come from the germline V gene. The CDR3 regions of TCR beta were amplified from RNA transcripts. An initial round of RT-PCR targeting the TCR CDR3 relied on the HTBI primer set. TCRdb analysed the multiplex PCR reads with MiXCR anew, one entry per CDR3 protein. The table includes 500,000 to 750,000 distinct CDR3 sequences, roughly 46% detected once. This clonotype was detected ten times or more. Its specificity is unknown. Hyperthyroidism patients were newly diagnosed, had disease duration under 2 months, and were aged 18 to 65 years. Clinical symptoms, serum thyroxine and TRAb, thyroid ultrasound and orbital computed tomography were used for the diagnoses.

The sample comprised peripheral blood or thyroid tissue (not recorded which). The sequence came from a young woman with Graves' hyperthyroidism. This chain connects TRBV5-1 to TRBJ2-5; possible D gene TRBD2, 6 bases. DNA for the CDR3: TGCGCCAGCAGCGAATCTGGGACTCGCAAAGAGACCCAGTACTTC. It encodes CASSESGTRKETQYF.